Listed here is a single TCR beta chain. Its antigen is unknown. Base-call qualities are not available, and no considerably larger clone is one nucleotide away. The entry originates in a study of shared clonotypes between healthy human individuals (dated by TCRdb to the early 2020s). Turning to the overall study: Two women and three men aged 18 to 49 years were included in the cohort. To estimate repertoire size and how much clonotype sharing occurs between individuals, the study deeply sequenced the blood TCR repertoires of a handful of healthy adults. For each donor, three plates each were used for CD4 naive and CD4 memory, two plates were used for CD8 naive, and one plate was used for CD8 memory. Between about 0.8 and 9 billion PBMCs per donor were obtained by leukapheresis. Different laboratories and diverse techniques were used to prepare libraries and sequence TCR repertoires, to increase sequencing depth and limit assay-specific biases.

Study-wide conclusions, independent of this receptor: Higher generation probabilities were observed for clonotypes shared by all four sorted-subset donors than for non-shared clonotypes. Naive subsets generally had larger estimated clonotype richness than memory subsets. Sharing across a few donors was observed for about 5% of naive CD4, under 4% of naive CD8, 2% to 2.5% of memory CD4, and roughly 0.4% of memory CD8 clonotypes. The small number of donors limited the genetic and exposure-history diversity represented. Incomplete sequencing was indicated by rarefaction of sorted-subset datasets, despite the large sequencing depth. Sampling was restricted to blood, and TCR repertoires in tissue are likely to differ from TCR repertoires in blood. Based on pairwise subsampling, the degree of clonotype sharing among donors was expected to be affected by sequencing depth.

Donors were healthy HIV-negative adults with no recently reported acute infections or vaccinations. Only Caucasian adults living in Nashville, Tennessee, USA were represented among the donors. CD4+ T cells were enriched by magnetic negative selection; naive cells were then positively selected on CD45RA, and the negative fraction formed the memory subset. Blood was obtained by leukapheresis, after which PBMCs were separated by Ficoll-Histopaque density gradient centrifugation and cryopreserved in liquid nitrogen vapor phase. Analytical flow cytometry was used to check the purity and quantity of every magnetically sorted T cell population. Genomic DNA was isolated from each sorted fraction and quantified by UV absorbance on a Nanodrop 2000c. Using the deep immunoSEQ assay, TCR CDR3 regions were amplified from genomic DNA by multiplex PCR. Extracted genomic DNA from each cell subset was spread evenly across all wells of several immunoSEQ 96-well plates, with each plate serving as a replicate. For sorted subsets, each replicate PCR was loaded with about 0.2 ug genomic DNA, equivalent to approximately 27,000 T cell genomes. The purified libraries were quantified using a Qubit 3.0 fluorometer, sized with a Bioanalyzer 2100, and then quantified again using the KAPA Library Quantification kit. Every immunoSEQ 96-well plate was sequenced on a dedicated single-read 150-cycle Illumina NextSeq 550 flow cell. Per the authors' processing: The immunoSEQ output contained only junctional sequences without quality scores, so filtering could not match that applied to full-length reads. To assign V/J genes and CDR3, sequences were annotated using PyIR, a Python wrapper for IgBLAST v1.9, with IMGT germline references. Reads with weak V/J assignments (E-value above 1e-6), missing CDR3, stop codons, out-of-frame junctions, or ambiguous translated residues were removed. V3J clonotypes were defined as sequences sharing an identical inferred V gene, J gene, and CDR3 amino acid sequence. Percentage overlap between repertoires was calculated by dividing the number of shared unique clonotypes by the size of the smaller repertoire. RTK rarefaction, the Chao1 estimator, and Recon v2.1 estimates of unobserved clonotypes were used to assess repertoire richness. Generation probabilities for all TCRbeta clonotypes obtained by the gDNA method from a handful of donors were computed using OLGA. In its TCRdb copy, this immuneACCESS table keeps in-frame sequences only and misses some clones. Where compared with another copy, unresolved V genes explain less than half of these, and the others have no known cause. V, J and clone size are taken as reported in that table, and D and trimming were inferred from the DNA itself. Here the sample has around 720,000 clones; 60% to 75% occur a single time. 1.5% to 2% of the sample lies in the top ten.

V is cut back by 10 bases and J by 7 bases, with 9 bases in the junction unmatched. Measured from the cysteine to the phenylalanine, the CDR3 is 13 residues long. Only the CDR3 part of the read is kept: 39 bases, read in frame from the first base. Looking up the germline V gene yields CDR1 MDHEN and CDR2 SYDVKM. Recombination linked TRBV28 to TRBJ1-1, with TRBD1 identical over 10 junction bases. The sequencing input was memory CD4+ T cells sorted from blood. This sample's cell subset or site label indicates: CD45RA-negative fraction. This receptor was identified in a young woman in good health. The CDR3 sequence is CATRTGGYVEAFF. At the DNA level, the sequence is TGTGCCACCCGGACAGGGGGGTACGTTGAAGCTTTCTTT.